This T cell receptor (beta chain) derives from a study of CD8+ T cells in alopecia areata. General observations from the study: For lesional scalp, especially alopecia totalis/universalis, clonality was higher than in normal scalp. Resident alphabeta T-cell populations of normal skin are likewise subject to sequencing in scalp samples.

PBMCs, the starting material, were the source of sorted CD4+ and CD8+ T cells. The authors extracted RNA and reverse transcribed it into cDNA as the sequencing template. Profiling relied on immunoSEQ multiplex PCR, and the TCRdb table lists in-frame clones only, not all of them. Of about 130,000 clones in the sample, approximately 53% are singletons; the top ten hold 3.5% to 5%. As concerns this clone: The antigen remains undetermined.

This clonotype was obtained from a human donor with alopecia areata. Material: CD4+ T cells sorted from blood, obtained at week 0.

The CDR3 nucleotides are TGTGCCAGCAGCCGCCCCGGGACAGATAACTATGGCTACACCTTC. It codes for CASSRPGTDNYGYTF. The chain recombines TRBV7-2 with TRBJ1-2; 7 nucleotides match TRBD1. V trimming: 5 bases; J trimming: 1 base; junction bases outside the gene matches: 7. This CDR3 has 15 amino acids. Germline values: CDR1 SGHTA, CDR2 FQGNSA.